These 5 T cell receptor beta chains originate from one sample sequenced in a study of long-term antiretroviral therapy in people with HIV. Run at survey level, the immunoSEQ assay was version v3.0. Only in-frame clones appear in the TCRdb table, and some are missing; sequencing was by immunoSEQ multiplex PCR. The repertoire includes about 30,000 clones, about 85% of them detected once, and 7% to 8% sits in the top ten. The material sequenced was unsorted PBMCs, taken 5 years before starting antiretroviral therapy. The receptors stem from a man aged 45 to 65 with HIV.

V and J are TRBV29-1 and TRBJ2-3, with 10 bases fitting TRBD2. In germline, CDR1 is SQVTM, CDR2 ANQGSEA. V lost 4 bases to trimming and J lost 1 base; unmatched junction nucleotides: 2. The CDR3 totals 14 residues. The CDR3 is CSVGTSGGTDTQYF. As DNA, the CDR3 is TGCAGCGTTGGGACTAGCGGAGGCACAGATACGCAGTATTTT.

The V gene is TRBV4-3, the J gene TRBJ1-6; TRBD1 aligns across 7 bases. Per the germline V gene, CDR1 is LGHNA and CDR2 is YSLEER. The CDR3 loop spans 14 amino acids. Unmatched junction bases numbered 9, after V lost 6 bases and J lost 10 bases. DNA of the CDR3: TGCGCCAGCAGATTAAAGGGGGCGGAATCACCCCTCCACTTT. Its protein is CASRLKGAESPLHF.

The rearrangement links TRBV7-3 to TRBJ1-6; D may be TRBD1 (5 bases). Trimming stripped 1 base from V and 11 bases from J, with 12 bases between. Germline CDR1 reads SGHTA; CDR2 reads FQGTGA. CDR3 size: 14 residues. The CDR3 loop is CASSLNWGLTPLHF. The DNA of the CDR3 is TGTGCCAGCAGCTTAAATTGGGGACTTACACCCCTCCACTTT.

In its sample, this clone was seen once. The CDR3: CASSLTAGQGHETQYF. The CDR3 DNA follows: TGTGCCAGCAGCTTAACTGCTGGGCAGGGCCACGAGACCCAGTACTTC. J is TRBJ2-5 and V is TRBV7-3; the D gene is possibly TRBD1 (5 bases). This CDR3 region has 16 residues. V gave up 0 bases and J gave up 5 bases, with 16 bases separating them. Germline V lookup: CDR1 SGHTA, CDR2 FQGTGA.

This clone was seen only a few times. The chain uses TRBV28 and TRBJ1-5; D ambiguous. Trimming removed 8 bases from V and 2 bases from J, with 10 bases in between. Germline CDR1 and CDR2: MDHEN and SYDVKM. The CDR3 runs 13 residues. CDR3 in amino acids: CASRNGGNQPQHF. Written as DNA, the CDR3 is TGTGCCAGCCGAAACGGGGGCAATCAGCCCCAGCATTTT.